This T cell receptor beta chain was recorded in a study of beta chain features in type 1 diabetes. Study context: Age, gender and cell yields were alike across patients and healthy donors.

Sequenced material consisted of expressed TCRB transcripts (all of the isolated RNA was reverse transcribed). About 3.4 million reads on average were seen across naive, central memory and regulatory T cell samples. The method was immunoSEQ multiplex PCR; TCRdb's version includes in-frame clones alone and lacks a portion of them. Of 280,000 or so clones in the sample, 15% were seen once. In this sample, this clone turned up a few times. Its cognate antigen is unknown. General study points: Moderate but significant shortening of TCRB CDR3s was recorded in all four CD4+ subsets from Type 1 diabetes patients.

V gave up 1 base and J gave up 4 bases, with 16 bases separating them. The CDR3 has 16 residues. CDR1 is LNHNV and CDR2 is YYDKDF in the germline V gene (reference sequence). What was sequenced was naive CD4+ T cells from blood. This sequence was found in a young man with type 1 diabetes. V and J are TRBV15 and TRBJ1-1, with TRBD1 as a possible D gene (6 bases). The CDR3: CATSRGWGTTGTEAFF. As DNA, the CDR3 is TGTGCCACCAGCAGAGGATGGGGGACAACGGGCACTGAAGCTTTCTTT.